This T cell receptor (beta chain) comes out of a study of blood T cell repertoires in COVID-19. Details on this clone: The germline gene is not matched at one end of the junction; a read error may be the cause.

Per the authors' pipeline: Estimation of nucleated cell counts relied on the amplification of reference gene primers. Sequencing was performed with immunoSEQ multiplex PCR; in TCRdb, only in-frame clones are kept and a portion is missing. For V, J and clone size, that table is used; D and trimming come from the DNA. The sample contains some 190,000 clones, about 91% of which appear only once. The CDR3 is 11 amino acids. In germline, CDR1 is SQVTM, CDR2 ANQGSEA. V and J are TRBV29-1 and TRBJ2-5; the match to TRBD1 covers 12 bases. This receptor was obtained from a man aged 18-30 years with active or convalescent COVID-19. What was sequenced was peripheral blood. The CDR3 reads CSVLTGTGGNF. CDR3 in DNA: TGCAGCGTCCTAACCGGGACAGGGGGCAACTTC.